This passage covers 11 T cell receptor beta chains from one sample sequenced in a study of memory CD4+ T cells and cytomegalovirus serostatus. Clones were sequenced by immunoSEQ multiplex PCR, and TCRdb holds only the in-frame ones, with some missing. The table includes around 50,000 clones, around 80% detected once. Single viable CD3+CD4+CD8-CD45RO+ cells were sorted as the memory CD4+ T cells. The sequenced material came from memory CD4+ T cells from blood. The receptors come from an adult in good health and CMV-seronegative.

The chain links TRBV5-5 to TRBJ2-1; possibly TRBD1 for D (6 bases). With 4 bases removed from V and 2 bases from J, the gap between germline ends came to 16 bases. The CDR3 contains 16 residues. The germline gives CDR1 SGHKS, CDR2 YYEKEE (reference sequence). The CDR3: CASSVPTGSAYNEQFF. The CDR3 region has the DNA TGTGCCAGCAGCGTCCCAACAGGGTCGGCCTACAATGAGCAGTTCTTC. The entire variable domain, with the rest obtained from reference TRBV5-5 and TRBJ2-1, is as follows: DAGVTQSPTHLIKTRGQQVTLRCSPISGHKSVSWYQQVLGQGPQFIFQYYEKEERGRGNFPDRFSARQFPNYSSELNVNALLLGDSALYLCASSVPTGSAYNEQFFGPGTRLTVL.

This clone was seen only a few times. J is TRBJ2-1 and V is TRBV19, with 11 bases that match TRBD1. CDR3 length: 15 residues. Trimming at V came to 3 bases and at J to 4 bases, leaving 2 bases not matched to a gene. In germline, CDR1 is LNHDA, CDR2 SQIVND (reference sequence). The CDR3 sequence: CASSIRDRGYNEQFF. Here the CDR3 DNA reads TGTGCCAGTAGTATCCGGGACAGGGGGTACAATGAGCAGTTCTTC.

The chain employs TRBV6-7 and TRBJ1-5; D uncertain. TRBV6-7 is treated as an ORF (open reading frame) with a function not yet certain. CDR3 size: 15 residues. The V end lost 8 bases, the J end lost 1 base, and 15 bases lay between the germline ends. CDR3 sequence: CASSQGGRSNQPQHF. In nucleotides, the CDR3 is TGTGCCAGCTCACAAGGCGGACGGAGCAATCAGCCCCAGCATTTT.

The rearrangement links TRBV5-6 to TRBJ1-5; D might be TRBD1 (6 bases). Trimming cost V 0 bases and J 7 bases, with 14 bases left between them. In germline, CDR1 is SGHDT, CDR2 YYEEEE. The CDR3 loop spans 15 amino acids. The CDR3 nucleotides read TGTGCCAGCAGCTTGGAAATGGGGGCCCGGCAGCCCCAGCATTTT. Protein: CASSLEMGARQPQHF.

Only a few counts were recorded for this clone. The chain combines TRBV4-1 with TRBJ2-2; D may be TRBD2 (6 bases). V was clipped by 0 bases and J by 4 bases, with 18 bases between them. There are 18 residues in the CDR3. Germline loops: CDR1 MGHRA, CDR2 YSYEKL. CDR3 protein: CASSQDRFAGFLTGELFF. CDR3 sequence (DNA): TGCGCCAGCAGCCAAGATCGGTTCGCGGGATTCCTCACCGGGGAGCTGTTTTTT.

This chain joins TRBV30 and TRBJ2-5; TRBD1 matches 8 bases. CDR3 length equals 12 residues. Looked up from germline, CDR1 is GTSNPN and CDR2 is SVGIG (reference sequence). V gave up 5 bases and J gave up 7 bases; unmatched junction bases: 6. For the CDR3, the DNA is TGTGCCTGGGGACAGGGAGAGGGGACCCAGTACTTC. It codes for CAWGQGEGTQYF.

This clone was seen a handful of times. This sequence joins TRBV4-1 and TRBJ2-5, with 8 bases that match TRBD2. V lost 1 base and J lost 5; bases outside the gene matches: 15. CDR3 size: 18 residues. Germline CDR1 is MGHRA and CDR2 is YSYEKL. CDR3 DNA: TGCGCCAGCAGCCAAGCAAACCTAGCGGGCCTCGCATGGGAGACCCAGTACTTC. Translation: CASSQANLAGLAWETQYF.

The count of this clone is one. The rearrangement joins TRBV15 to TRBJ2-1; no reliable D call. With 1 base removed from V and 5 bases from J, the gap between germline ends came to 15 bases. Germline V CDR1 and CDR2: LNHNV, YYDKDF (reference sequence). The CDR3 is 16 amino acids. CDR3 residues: CATSRGAGGSHNEQFF. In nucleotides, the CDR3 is TGTGCCACCAGCAGAGGTGCCGGCGGAAGTCACAATGAGCAGTTCTTC.

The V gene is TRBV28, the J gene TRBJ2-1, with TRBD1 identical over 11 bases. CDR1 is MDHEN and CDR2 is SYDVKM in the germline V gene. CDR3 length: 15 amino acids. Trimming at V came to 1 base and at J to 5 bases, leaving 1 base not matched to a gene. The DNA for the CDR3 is TGTGCCAGCAGTTTATTGGGACAGGGGGACAATGAGCAGTTCTTC. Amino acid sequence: CASSLLGQGDNEQFF.

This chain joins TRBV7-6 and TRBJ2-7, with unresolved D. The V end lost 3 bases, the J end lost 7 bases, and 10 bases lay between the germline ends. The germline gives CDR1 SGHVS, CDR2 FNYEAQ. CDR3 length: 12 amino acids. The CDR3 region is CASSFSSLEQYF. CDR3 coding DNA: TGTGCCAGCAGCTTTAGCTCCCTAGAGCAGTACTTC.

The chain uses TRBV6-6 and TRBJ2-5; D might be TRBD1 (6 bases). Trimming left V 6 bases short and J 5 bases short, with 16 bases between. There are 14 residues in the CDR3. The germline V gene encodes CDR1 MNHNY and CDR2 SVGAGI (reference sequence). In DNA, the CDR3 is TGTGCCAGCAGCCGGGCTTCCCAGGGGGAGACCCAGTACTTC. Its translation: CASSRASQGETQYF.